Below, 24 T cell receptor beta chains from the same sample are listed, as sequenced in a study of T cell responses to AZD1222 COVID-19 vaccine. Sequencing used immunoSEQ multiplex PCR; TCRdb keeps in-frame clones, though not all of them. Altogether fewer than 100,000 clones are present, around nine tenths being singletons, with the ten largest covering roughly 12%. The specimen comprised peripheral blood, sampled 28 days after the second AZD1222 dose. These receptors originate from an adult who received the AZD1222 COVID-19 vaccine.

The rearrangement joins TRBV28 to TRBJ1-5; 9 nucleotides align to TRBD1. Germline V gene lookup returns CDR1 MDHEN and CDR2 SYDVKM. There are 14 residues in the CDR3. The CDR3 DNA is TGTGCGGAGGTGGGGACAGGGTTGGGTCAGCCCCAGCATTTT. This sequence encodes CAEVGTGLGQPQHF.

The chain couples TRBV9 to TRBJ2-3; tentative D call: TRBD2 (6 bases). The CDR3 has 13 residues. The germline gives CDR1 SGDLS, CDR2 YYNGEE. Deletions cut 3 bases from V and 4 bases from J, with 9 bases between. The CDR3, as DNA: TGTGCCAGCAGCGAACGACTAGCAGATACGCAGTATTTT. Translated, it gives CASSERLADTQYF.

The chain carries TRBV5-1 and TRBJ1-2; D is uncertain. The V end lost 0 bases, the J end lost 3 bases, and 12 bases lay between the germline ends. The CDR3 has 15 amino acids. Germline V CDR1 and CDR2: SGHRS, YFSETQ. The CDR3 here is CASSLVLSPDYGYTF. CDR3 coding DNA: TGCGCCAGCAGCTTGGTTCTGTCACCCGACTATGGCTACACCTTC.

The rearrangement links TRBV5-5 to TRBJ1-3; D remains ambiguous. The CDR3 is 15 residues long. Germline V gene sequence: CDR1 SGHKS, CDR2 YYEKEE (reference sequence). Trimming took off 0 bases at V and 0 bases at J, with 7 bases between the two ends. CDR3 coding DNA: TGTGCCAGCAGCTTGGGTGCGATCTCTGGAAACACCATATATTTT. Amino acids: CASSLGAISGNTIYF.

The chain has TRBV20-1 and TRBJ1-2; D is uncertain. V dropped 5 bases and J dropped 4 bases, with 8 bases sitting between them. The CDR3 loop spans 11 amino acids. CDR1 is DFQATT, CDR2 SNEGSKA, per germline (reference sequence). CDR3 bases: TGCAGTGCTCCGGACGGCTATGGCTACACCTTC. It translates to CSAPDGYGYTF.

The rearrangement links TRBV7-6 to TRBJ2-1; no definite D call. CDR1 is SGHVS and CDR2 is FNYEAQ in the germline V gene. The CDR3 length is 13 residues. Trimming removed 5 bases at V and 6 bases at J, with 11 bases between. The CDR3 loop reads CASSHTVGNEQFF. The CDR3 DNA reads TGTGCCAGCAGCCACACGGTAGGCAATGAGCAGTTCTTC.

The chain employs TRBV9 and TRBJ2-7; D ambiguous. V was clipped by 3 bases and J by 2 bases, with 12 bases between them. Germline values: CDR1 SGDLS, CDR2 YYNGEE. The CDR3 is 14 residues long. The CDR3 sequence: CASSGEYDPYEQYF. The CDR3 DNA is TGTGCCAGCAGCGGCGAATACGACCCCTACGAGCAGTACTTC.

The chain joins TRBV7-3 to TRBJ1-1, with 11 bases that match TRBD1. The CDR3 covers 15 residues. With 5 bases clipped from V and 1 base from J, the junction kept 3 bases outside the gene matches. Germline loops: CDR1 SGHTA, CDR2 FQGTGA. Written as DNA, the CDR3 is TGTGCCAGCAGCCTAGGGACAGGGGGGAACACTGAAGCTTTCTTT. This encodes CASSLGTGGNTEAFF.

The chain couples TRBV27 to TRBJ1-3, with TRBD1 matching 9 bases. The CDR3 has 14 amino acids. V shed 6 bases and J 1 base; nucleotides not matched to a gene: 1. Germline-derived CDR1 and CDR2 are MNHEY and SMNVEV (reference sequence). CDR3 coding DNA: TGTGCCAGCAGACAGGGGGCGTCTGGAAACACCATATATTTT. Translation: CASRQGASGNTIYF.

The chain links TRBV20-1 to TRBJ1-4; D call uncertain. V was pared by 4 bases and J by 13 bases, with 10 bases between. The CDR3 runs to 10 residues. The germline V gene has CDR1 DFQATT and CDR2 SNEGSKA (reference sequence). CDR3 DNA sequence: TGCAGTGCTAACACAGATCGACTGTTTTTT. Translation: CSANTDRLFF.

There are many counts of this clone. This chain links TRBV7-7 with TRBJ2-7, with 10 bases fitting TRBD1. The CDR3 has 16 amino acids. CDR1 and CDR2 (germline): SSHAT, FNYEAQ (reference sequence). CDR3 sequence reads: CAMSAEKRDRGREQYF. DNA for the CDR3: TGTGCTATGAGCGCGGAAAAAAGGGACAGGGGACGCGAGCAGTACTTC.

The chain uses TRBV7-3 and TRBJ2-1, with 9 bases matching TRBD2. The CDR3 loop spans 15 amino acids. V lost 4 bases and J lost 4; bases outside the gene matches: 5. Germline values: CDR1 SGHTA, CDR2 FQGTGA. The CDR3 sequence is CASSSSAGGYNEQFF. CDR3 DNA sequence: TGTGCCAGCAGCTCCTCCGCGGGGGGGTACAATGAGCAGTTCTTC.

The V gene is TRBV6-4, the J gene TRBJ1-2, with D perhaps matching TRBD1 (5 bases). Trimming left V 2 bases short and J 11 bases short, with 9 bases between. Per germline, CDR1 MRHNA and CDR2 SNTAGT. The CDR3 is 11 amino acids. For the CDR3, the DNA is TGTGCCAGCAGTGACGGGGCGACGTACACCTTC. Translation gives CASSDGATYTF.

The V and J genes are TRBV4-1 and TRBJ2-3, with D maybe TRBD1 (5 bases). V was shortened by 4 bases and J by 4 bases, with 15 bases between the two germline ends. The CDR3 loop spans 15 amino acids. The germline V gene encodes CDR1 MGHRA and CDR2 YSYEKL. CDR3 coding DNA: TGCGCCAGCAGCCGCCGGATCGAAGGGGCAGATACGCAGTATTTT. It is translated as CASSRRIEGADTQYF.

The chain uses TRBV19 and TRBJ1-2; D is possibly TRBD1 (6 bases). Germline loops: CDR1 LNHDA, CDR2 SQIVND (reference sequence). The CDR3 sequence is 11 residues long. Trimming took off 7 bases at V and 7 bases at J, with 10 bases between the two ends. CDR3 sequence (DNA): TGTGCCAGTACGCGGGGGCTTGGCTACACCTTC. Its protein is CASTRGLGYTF.

J is TRBJ2-1 and V is TRBV28; tentative D call: TRBD1 (5 bases). CDR1 is MDHEN, CDR2 SYDVKM, per germline. V was trimmed by 7 bases and J by 3 bases, leaving 13 bases between them. This CDR3 contains 14 residues. CDR3 residues: CASTRGEVYNEQFF. Written as DNA, the CDR3 is TGTGCCAGCACTAGGGGTGAGGTCTACAATGAGCAGTTCTTC.

The J gene is TRBJ2-2, the V gene TRBV28; D remains ambiguous. Trimming cost V 6 bases and J 3 bases, with 5 bases left between them. CDR1 is MDHEN and CDR2 is SYDVKM in the germline V gene. CDR3 length: 12 residues. DNA of the CDR3: TGTGCCAGCAGGGATTACACCGGGGAGCTGTTTTTT. This codes for CASRDYTGELFF.

The chain recombines TRBV7-2 with TRBJ2-1; 10 bases agree with TRBD2. CDR1 is SGHTA, CDR2 FQGNSA, per germline. The V gene end was trimmed by 3 bases and the J gene end by 5 bases; junction bases not matched to a gene: 10. The CDR3 runs to 17 residues. The chain's CDR3 is CASSLPLKRGGNNEQFF. In DNA, the CDR3 is TGTGCCAGCAGCTTGCCTCTAAAGCGGGGGGGCAACAATGAGCAGTTCTTC.

V is TRBV10-3 and J is TRBJ1-2; perhaps TRBD1 as D (6 bases). The V gene lost 0 bases and the J gene lost 1 base, with 12 bases spanning the gap. CDR1 is ENHRY, CDR2 SYGVKD, per germline. The CDR3 sequence is 16 residues long. The DNA for the CDR3 is TGTGCCATCAGTGAGTCGCCAGGGGATTATAACTATGGCTACACCTTC. Protein: CAISESPGDYNYGYTF.

The chain has TRBV19 and TRBJ1-1; possibly TRBD1 for D (6 bases). Germline CDR1 reads LNHDA; CDR2 reads SQIVND (reference sequence). The CDR3 covers 16 residues. Trimming took off 7 bases at V and 0 bases at J, with 18 bases between the two ends. CDR3 sequence: CASTIAGAYMNTEAFF. The CDR3 nucleotides read TGTGCCAGTACCATAGCAGGGGCTTATATGAACACTGAAGCTTTCTTT. Variable domain in full (rest from reference TRBV19 and TRBJ1-1): DGGITQSPKYLFRKEGQNVTLSCEQNLNHDAMYWYRQDPGQGLRLIYYSQIVNDFQKGDIAEGYSVSREKKESFPLTVTSAQKNPTAFYLCASTIAGAYMNTEAFFGQGTRLTVV.

The genes are TRBV12-5 and TRBJ2-3; 9 bases align to TRBD2. The ends lost 5 bases at V and 5 bases at J; junction bases unmatched: 5. The CDR3 length is 14 residues. The germline gives CDR1 LGHNT, CDR2 FRNRAP. The CDR3 sequence: CASGRGGAVDTQYF. The CDR3 coding sequence is TGTGCTAGTGGTCGCGGGGGGGCGGTAGATACGCAGTATTTT.

This clone appeared once. The chain combines TRBV21-1 with TRBJ2-7; TRBD2, as called in the table, went unchecked against the DNA. TRBV21-1 is a documented pseudogene. The CDR3 has 14 amino acids. The CDR3, as DNA: TGTGCCAGCAGCAAAGACCGGGATTCCTACGAGCAGTACTTC. Translation gives CASSKDRDSYEQYF.

The chain employs TRBV24-1 and TRBJ2-1; no clear D. V gave up 9 bases and J gave up 3 bases, with 11 bases separating them. The CDR3 length is 13 residues. Germline assignment: CDR1 KGHDR and CDR2 SFDVKD. The CDR3 sequence is CATAYGNYNEQFF. The CDR3 nucleotides read TGTGCCACCGCGTACGGAAACTACAATGAGCAGTTCTTC.

This clone was observed a single time. The chain employs TRBV19 and TRBJ2-3; either TRBD1 or TRBD2 may supply D (7 bases each). The CDR3 length is 15 residues. The germline V gene has CDR1 LNHDA and CDR2 SQIVND (reference sequence). Trimming took 8 bases from V and 9 from J, leaving 24 bases between them. Here the CDR3 reads CASFIGTAGQGTQYF. In DNA form, the CDR3 reads TGTGCCAGTTTTATCGGGACAGCGGGGCAAGGAACGCAGTATTTT.